These 9 T cell receptor beta chains came from one sample sequenced in a study of regulatory T cells. Their recognized antigens are unknown. Study results and limitations: In CD3G-deficient patients, conventional CD4+ T cells were enriched for hydrophobic CDR3 residues at positions 6 and 7.

The PCR used 52 TRBV and 13 TRBJ primers. This table comes from immunoSEQ multiplex PCR, and its TCRdb copy is limited to in-frame clones, with some not included. The table includes 30,000 to 40,000 clones, about 93% detected once. Specimen: conventional CD4+ T cells sorted from blood. Source of these receptors: a child under 10 years old with CD3G deficiency.

The table lists this clone with a few counts. The chain is built from TRBV5-1 and TRBJ2-3, with a tentative D call TRBD2 (5 bases). Germline V CDR1 and CDR2: SGHRS, YFSETQ. This CDR3 has 16 residues. Trimming removed 0 bases at V and 3 bases at J, with 14 bases between. In DNA, the CDR3 is TGCGCCAGCAGCTTGGCGGACTCACACGGGACAGATACGCAGTATTTT. It is translated as CASSLADSHGTDTQYF.

V usage is TRBV9 and J usage is TRBJ1-1, with D unresolved. The CDR3 runs 14 residues. Trimming removed 4 bases from V and 0 bases from J, with 10 bases in between. Germline loops: CDR1 SGDLS, CDR2 YYNGEE. The CDR3 here is CASSRGVMNTEAFF. The CDR3 DNA is TGTGCCAGCAGCCGCGGGGTCATGAACACTGAAGCTTTCTTT.

V is TRBV5-1 and J is TRBJ2-7; TRBD1 matches at 7 bases. Trimming at V came to 0 bases and at J to 9 bases, leaving 3 bases not matched to a gene. Germline V gene lookup returns CDR1 SGHRS and CDR2 YFSETQ. The CDR3 is 12 residues long. CDR3 region: CASSLGQGRQYF. The CDR3 DNA follows: TGCGCCAGCAGCTTGGGACAGGGACGGCAGTACTTC.

The genes are TRBV28 and TRBJ1-1; D is unclear. Germline V gene data show CDR1 as MDHEN and CDR2 as SYDVKM. Trimming removed 6 bases from V and 4 bases from J, with 15 bases in between. This CDR3 has 14 residues. CDR3 bases: TGTGCCAGCAGCCCCCATTACGGCAGCACTGAAGCTTTCTTT. Protein: CASSPHYGSTEAFF.

The chain combines TRBV28 with TRBJ2-7; a possible D gene is TRBD2 (5 bases). Germline lookup yields CDR1 MDHEN and CDR2 SYDVKM. The CDR3 is 13 residues long. Trimming shortened V by 6 bases and J by 3 bases, and 12 bases separated the two germline ends. The CDR3 sequence is CASSRGGRYEQYF. The CDR3 nucleotides are TGTGCCAGCAGCCGAGGAGGTCGCTACGAGCAGTACTTC.

V gene TRBV28 combines with J gene TRBJ2-1, with TRBD2 as a possible D gene (6 bases). The V end was cut by 3 bases, the J end by 10 bases, with 7 bases between. CDR1 is MDHEN and CDR2 is SYDVKM in the germline V gene. The CDR3 covers 11 residues. The chain's CDR3 is CASSFLAEQFF. CDR3 DNA sequence: TGTGCCAGCAGTTTTCTAGCGGAGCAGTTCTTC.

V usage is TRBV28 and J usage is TRBJ1-5; D perhaps matches TRBD1 (5 bases). The CDR3 contains 17 residues. V lost 5 bases to trimming and J lost 2 bases, with 19 bases between them. Per the germline V gene, CDR1 is MDHEN and CDR2 is SYDVKM. CDR3 nucleotides: TGTGCCAGCAGTCCCACCTCGGCGGGGGTGGGCAATCAGCCCCAGCATTTT. Amino acids: CASSPTSAGVGNQPQHF.

This clone is a singleton in its sample. The V call is TRBV5-1, the J call TRBJ2-2; 9 bases match TRBD2. The CDR3 contains 16 residues. The ends lost 2 bases at V and 4 bases at J; junction bases unmatched: 6. Germline V gene lookup returns CDR1 SGHRS and CDR2 YFSETQ. Written as DNA, the CDR3 is TGCGCCAGCAGCTTCGGTGGCGGGAGGGGCACCGGGGAGCTGTTTTTT. It encodes CASSFGGGRGTGELFF.

The chain recombines TRBV20-1 with TRBJ2-1; no definite D call. Germline V lookup: CDR1 DFQATT, CDR2 SNEGSKA (reference sequence). This CDR3 comprises 11 residues. V dropped 1 base and J dropped 10 bases, with 8 bases sitting between them. The CDR3 DNA reads TGCAGTGCTAGAGGATCCCCGGAGCAGTTCTTC. It is translated as CSARGSPEQFF.